The sequence of this T cell receptor beta chain was determined in a study of blood T cell repertoires in COVID-19. Trimming left V 11 bases short and J 0 bases short, with 17 bases between. Germline CDR1 is LNHDA and CDR2 is SQIVND (reference sequence). The length of the CDR3 is 15 residues. Assay used: immunoSEQ multiplex PCR; TCRdb lists only in-frame clones, some missing. There are around 140,000 clones in the sample; around 86% occur only once, and around 6.3% lies in the top ten. This sequence joins TRBV19 and TRBJ1-3; TRBD1 might be the D (6 bases). The sequenced material came from peripheral blood. This TCR was recovered from a man aged 80 or over with acute or convalescent COVID-19. This CDR3 reads CAGRDTQYSGNTIYF. The CDR3 DNA sequence: TGTGCCGGACGGGACACTCAATACTCTGGAAACACCATATATTTT.